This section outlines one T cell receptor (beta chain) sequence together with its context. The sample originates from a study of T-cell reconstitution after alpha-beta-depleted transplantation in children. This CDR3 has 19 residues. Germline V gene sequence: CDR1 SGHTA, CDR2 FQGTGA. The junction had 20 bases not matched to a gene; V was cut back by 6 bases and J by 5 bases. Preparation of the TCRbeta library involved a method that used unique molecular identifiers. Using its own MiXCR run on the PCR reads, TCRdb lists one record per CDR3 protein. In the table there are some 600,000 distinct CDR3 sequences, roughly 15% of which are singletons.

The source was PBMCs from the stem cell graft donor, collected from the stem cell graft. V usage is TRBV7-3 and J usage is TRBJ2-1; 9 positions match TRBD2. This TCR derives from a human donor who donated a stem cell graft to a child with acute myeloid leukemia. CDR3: CASSRLPGEWGGGDNEQFF. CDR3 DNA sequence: TGTGCCAGCAGTCGGCTTCCCGGCGAATGGGGCGGGGGGGACAATGAGCAGTTCTTC.